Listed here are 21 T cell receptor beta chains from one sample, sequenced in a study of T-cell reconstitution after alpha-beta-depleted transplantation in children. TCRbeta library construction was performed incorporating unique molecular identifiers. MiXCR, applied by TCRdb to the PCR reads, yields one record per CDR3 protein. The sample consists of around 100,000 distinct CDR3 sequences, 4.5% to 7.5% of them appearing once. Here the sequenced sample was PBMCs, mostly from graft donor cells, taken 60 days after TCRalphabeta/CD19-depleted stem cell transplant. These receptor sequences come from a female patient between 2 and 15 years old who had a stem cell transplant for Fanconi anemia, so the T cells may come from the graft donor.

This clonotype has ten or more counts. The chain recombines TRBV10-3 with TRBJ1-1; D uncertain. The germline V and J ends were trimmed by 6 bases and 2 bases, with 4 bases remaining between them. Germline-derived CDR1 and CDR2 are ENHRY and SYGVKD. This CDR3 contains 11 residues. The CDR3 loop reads CAIRDNTEAFF. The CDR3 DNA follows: TGTGCCATCAGGGACAACACTGAAGCTTTCTTT.

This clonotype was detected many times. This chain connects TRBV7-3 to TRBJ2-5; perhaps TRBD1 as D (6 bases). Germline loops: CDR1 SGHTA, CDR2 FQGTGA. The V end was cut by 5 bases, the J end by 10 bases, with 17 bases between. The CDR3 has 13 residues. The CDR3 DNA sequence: TGTGCCAGCAGCCCAGGGGTTTTAGGGGGCCAGTACTTC. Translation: CASSPGVLGGQYF.

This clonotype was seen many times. The CDR3 nucleotides read TGTGCCAGCTCACCGGGGTTGGGAGGACGCACTGAAGCTTTCTTT. Translated, it gives CASSPGLGGRTEAFF. The V call is TRBV18, the J call TRBJ1-1; no definite D call. The CDR3 has 15 amino acids. Trimming stripped 3 bases from V and 4 bases from J, with 15 bases between. Germline-derived CDR1 and CDR2 are KGHSH and LQKENI.

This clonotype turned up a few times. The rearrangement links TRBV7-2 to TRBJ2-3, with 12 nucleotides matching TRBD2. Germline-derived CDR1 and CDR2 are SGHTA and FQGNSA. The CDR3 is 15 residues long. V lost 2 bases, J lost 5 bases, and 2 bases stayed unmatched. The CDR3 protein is CASSLLAGGVDTQYF. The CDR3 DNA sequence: TGTGCCAGCAGCTTACTAGCGGGGGGGGTAGATACGCAGTATTTT.

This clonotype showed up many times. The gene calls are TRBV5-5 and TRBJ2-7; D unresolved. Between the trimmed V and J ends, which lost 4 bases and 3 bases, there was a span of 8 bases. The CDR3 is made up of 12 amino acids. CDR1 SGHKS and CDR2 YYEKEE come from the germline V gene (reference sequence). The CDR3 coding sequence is TGTGCCAGCAGCCACGGATTCTACGAGCAGTACTTC. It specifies CASSHGFYEQYF.

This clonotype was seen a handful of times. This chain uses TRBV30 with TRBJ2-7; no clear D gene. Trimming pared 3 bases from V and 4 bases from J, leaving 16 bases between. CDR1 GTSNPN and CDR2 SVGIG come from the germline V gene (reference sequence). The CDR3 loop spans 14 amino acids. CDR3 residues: CAWSGYSIRYEQYF. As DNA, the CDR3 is TGTGCCTGGAGCGGATACTCGATACGGTACGAGCAGTACTTC. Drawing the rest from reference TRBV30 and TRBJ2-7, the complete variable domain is SQTIHQWPATLVQPVGSPLSLECTVEGTSNPNLYWYRQAAGRGLQLLFYSVGIGQISSEVPQNLSASRPQDRQFILSSKKLLLSDSGFYLCAWSGYSIRYEQYFGPGTRLTVT.

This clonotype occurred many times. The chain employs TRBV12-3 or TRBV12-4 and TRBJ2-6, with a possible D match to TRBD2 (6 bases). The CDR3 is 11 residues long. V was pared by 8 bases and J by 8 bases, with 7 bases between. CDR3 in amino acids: CASGRTNVLTF. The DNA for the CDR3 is TGTGCCAGCGGGAGGACCAACGTCCTGACTTTC.

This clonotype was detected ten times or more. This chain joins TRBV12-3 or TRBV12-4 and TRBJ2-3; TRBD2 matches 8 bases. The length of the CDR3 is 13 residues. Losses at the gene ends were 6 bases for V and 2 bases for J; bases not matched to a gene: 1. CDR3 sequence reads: CASRLADTDTQYF. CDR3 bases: TGTGCCAGCAGACTAGCGGACACAGATACGCAGTATTTT.

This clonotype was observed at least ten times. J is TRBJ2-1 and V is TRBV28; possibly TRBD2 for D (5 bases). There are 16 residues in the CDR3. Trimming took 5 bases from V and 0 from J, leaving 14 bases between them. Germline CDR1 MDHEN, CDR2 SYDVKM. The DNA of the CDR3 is TGTGCCAGCAGTCCACTGGACTCGAGCTCCTACAATGAGCAGTTCTTC. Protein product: CASSPLDSSSYNEQFF.

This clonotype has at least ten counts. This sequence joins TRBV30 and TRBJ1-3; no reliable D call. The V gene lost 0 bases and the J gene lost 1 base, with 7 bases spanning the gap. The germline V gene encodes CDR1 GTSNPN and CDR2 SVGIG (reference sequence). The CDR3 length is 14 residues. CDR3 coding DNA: TGTGCCTGGAGTGTACATCCTTCTGGAAACACCATATATTTT. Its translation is CAWSVHPSGNTIYF. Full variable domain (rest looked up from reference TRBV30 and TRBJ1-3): SQTIHQWPATLVQPVGSPLSLECTVEGTSNPNLYWYRQAAGRGLQLLFYSVGIGQISSEVPQNLSASRPQDRQFILSSKKLLLSDSGFYLCAWSVHPSGNTIYFGEGSWLTVV.

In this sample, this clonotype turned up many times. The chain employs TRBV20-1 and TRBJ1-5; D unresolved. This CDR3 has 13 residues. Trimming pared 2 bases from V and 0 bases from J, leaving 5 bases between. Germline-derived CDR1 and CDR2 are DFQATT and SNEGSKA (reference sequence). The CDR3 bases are TGCAGTGCTAGAAAAGTTAGCAATCAGCCCCAGCATTTT. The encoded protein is CSARKVSNQPQHF.

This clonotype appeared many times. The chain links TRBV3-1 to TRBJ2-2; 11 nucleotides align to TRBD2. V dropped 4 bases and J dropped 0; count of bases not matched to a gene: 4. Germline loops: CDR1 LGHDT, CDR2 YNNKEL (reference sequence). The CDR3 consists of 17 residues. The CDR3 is CASSPSSGRANTGELFF. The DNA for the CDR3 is TGTGCCAGCAGCCCAAGTAGCGGGAGGGCGAACACCGGGGAGCTGTTTTTT.

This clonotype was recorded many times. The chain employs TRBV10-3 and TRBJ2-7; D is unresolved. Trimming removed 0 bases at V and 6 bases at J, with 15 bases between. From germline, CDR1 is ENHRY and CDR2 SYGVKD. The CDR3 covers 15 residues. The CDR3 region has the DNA TGTGCCATCAGTGAGTCCACAAACAATTGGGGCGAGCAGTACTTC. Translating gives CAISESTNNWGEQYF.

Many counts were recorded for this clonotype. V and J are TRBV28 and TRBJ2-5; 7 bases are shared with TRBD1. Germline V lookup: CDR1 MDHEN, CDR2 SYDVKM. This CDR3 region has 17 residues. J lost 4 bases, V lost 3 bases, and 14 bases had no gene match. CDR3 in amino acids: CASSLRTGVVYGETQYF. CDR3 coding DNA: TGTGCCAGCAGTTTGAGGACAGGCGTTGTTTATGGAGAGACCCAGTACTTC.

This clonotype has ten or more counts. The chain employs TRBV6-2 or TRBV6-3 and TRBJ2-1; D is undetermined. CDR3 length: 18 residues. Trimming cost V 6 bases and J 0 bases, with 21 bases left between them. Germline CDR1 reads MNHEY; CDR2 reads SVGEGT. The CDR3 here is CASSPQAFGLSSYNEQFF. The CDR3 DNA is TGTGCCAGCAGCCCTCAGGCTTTCGGGTTAAGCTCCTACAATGAGCAGTTCTTC.

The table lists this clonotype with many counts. CDR3 protein: CASSLALLRQETQYF. The CDR3 region has the DNA TGCGCCAGCAGCTTGGCCCTGTTGAGGCAAGAGACCCAGTACTTC. The gene calls are TRBV5-1 and TRBJ2-5; D not certain. The V end was cut by 0 bases, the J end by 2 bases, with 11 bases between. Germline V gene sequence: CDR1 SGHRS, CDR2 YFSETQ. The CDR3 covers 15 residues.

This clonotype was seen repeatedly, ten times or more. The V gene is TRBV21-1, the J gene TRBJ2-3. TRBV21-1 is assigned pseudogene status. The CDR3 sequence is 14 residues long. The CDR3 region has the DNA TGTGCCAGCAGCAAGGTCGTCTCCACAGATACGCAGTATTTT. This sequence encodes CASSKVVSTDTQYF.

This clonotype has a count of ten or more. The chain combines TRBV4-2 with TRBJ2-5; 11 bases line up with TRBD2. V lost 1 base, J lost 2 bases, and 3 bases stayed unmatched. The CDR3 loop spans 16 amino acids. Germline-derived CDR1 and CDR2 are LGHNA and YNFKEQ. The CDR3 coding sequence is TGTGCCAGCAGCCAAGTCCTAGCGGGGGGTCAAGAGACCCAGTACTTC. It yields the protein CASSQVLAGGQETQYF.

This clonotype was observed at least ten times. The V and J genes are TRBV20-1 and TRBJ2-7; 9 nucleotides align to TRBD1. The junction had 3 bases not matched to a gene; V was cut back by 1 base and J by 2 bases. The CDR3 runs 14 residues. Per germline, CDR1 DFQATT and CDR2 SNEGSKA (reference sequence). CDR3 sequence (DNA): TGCAGTGCTAGAGCCGGGACAGGGCCCTACGAGCAGTACTTC. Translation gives CSARAGTGPYEQYF.

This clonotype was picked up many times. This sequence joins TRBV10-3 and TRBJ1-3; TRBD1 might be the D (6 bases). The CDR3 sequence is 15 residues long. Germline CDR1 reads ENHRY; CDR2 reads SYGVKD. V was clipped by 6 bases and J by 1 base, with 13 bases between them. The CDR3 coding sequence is TGTGCCATCAGCGAGGGGGGGGCTTCTGGAAACACCATATATTTT. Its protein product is CAISEGGASGNTIYF.

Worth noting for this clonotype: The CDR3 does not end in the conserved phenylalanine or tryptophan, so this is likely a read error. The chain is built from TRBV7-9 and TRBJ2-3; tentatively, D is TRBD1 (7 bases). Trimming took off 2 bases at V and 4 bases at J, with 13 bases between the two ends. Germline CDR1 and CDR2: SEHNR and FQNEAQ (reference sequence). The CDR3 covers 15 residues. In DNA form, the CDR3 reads TGTGCCAGCAGCTTACCAGGGGGAGGTTCAGATACGCAGTATTGT. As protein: CASSLPGGGSDTQYC.